The 26 T cell receptor beta chains below all came from one sample that was sequenced in a study of blood T cell repertoires in COVID-19. TCRdb's copy holds only in-frame clones and misses some; the assay was immunoSEQ multiplex PCR. The sample has around 200,000 clones, 80% to 90% seen once. The sequenced sample was PBMCs or T cells enriched from blood (not recorded which). These TCRs come from a man aged 25 to 40 who had recovered from COVID-19.

The chain has TRBV7-2 and TRBJ2-5, with D perhaps matching TRBD2 (5 bases). The germline V gene has CDR1 SGHTA and CDR2 FQGNSA. Trimming stripped 5 bases from V and 5 bases from J, with 15 bases between. The CDR3 length is 14 residues. CDR3 in amino acids: CASSPGLLGETQYF. The CDR3 DNA sequence: TGTGCCAGCAGCCCCGGACTTCTAGGCGAGACCCAGTACTTC.

The chain has TRBV3-1 (or the pseudogene TRBV3-2) and TRBJ1-1; a weak D match, TRBD1 (5 bases). V was pared by 1 base and J by 4 bases, with 13 bases between. The CDR3 is 15 amino acids. Per germline, CDR1 LGHDT and CDR2 YNNKEL (reference sequence). The CDR3 coding sequence is TGTGCCAGCAGCCAAGGCTTGCTCGGGGGCACTGAAGCTTTCTTT. This codes for CASSQGLLGGTEAFF.

The chain links TRBV3-1 (or the pseudogene TRBV3-2) to TRBJ1-2, with 8 positions matching TRBD1. CDR3 size: 13 residues. Trimming at V came to 7 bases and at J to 2 bases, leaving 3 bases not matched to a gene. Germline V gives CDR1 LGHDT, CDR2 YNNKEL (reference sequence). CDR3 amino acids: CASTRQGNYGYTF. In nucleotides, the CDR3 is TGTGCCAGCACCCGACAGGGGAACTATGGCTACACCTTC.

V and J are TRBV7-2 and TRBJ2-2, with D possibly being TRBD2 (5 bases). Germline CDR1 is SGHTA and CDR2 is FQGNSA. The V gene lost 5 bases and the J gene lost 1 base, with 14 bases spanning the gap. The CDR3 covers 16 residues. The CDR3 DNA sequence: TGTGCCAGCAGCCCACCTGGTGGGAGGAACACCGGGGAGCTGTTTTTT. This translates into CASSPPGGRNTGELFF.

The J gene is TRBJ2-3, the V gene TRBV3-1 (or the pseudogene TRBV3-2), with 11 bases matching TRBD2. V was clipped by 1 base and J by 3 bases; unmatched bases: 6. The CDR3 consists of 17 residues. Looked up from germline, CDR1 is LGHDT and CDR2 is YNNKEL (reference sequence). The CDR3 DNA is TGTGCCAGCAGCCAAGGGGGTCTAGCGGGGGGTACAGATACGCAGTATTTT. Protein product: CASSQGGLAGGTDTQYF.

In nucleotides, the CDR3 is TGCAGCGTTGAACAGGGGGTAGGAGGCTACACCTTC. Encoded protein: CSVEQGVGGYTF. The gene calls are TRBV29-1 and TRBJ1-2, with TRBD1 matching over 7 bases. CDR1 is SQVTM and CDR2 is ANQGSEA in the germline V gene. V lost 2 bases to trimming and J lost 8 bases; unmatched junction nucleotides: 5. The CDR3 totals 12 residues.

The V and J genes are TRBV4-3 and TRBJ2-1, with 9 bases that match TRBD2. Germline CDR1 reads LGHNA; CDR2 reads YSLEER. CDR3 length: 16 amino acids. The J segment lost 5 bases and the V segment lost 3 bases, leaving 8 bases of the junction unmatched. Here the CDR3 reads CASSQERGGGNNEQFF. Here the CDR3 DNA reads TGCGCCAGCAGCCAGGAACGCGGGGGGGGGAACAATGAGCAGTTCTTC.

The chain has TRBV28 and TRBJ2-1, with 7 bases that match TRBD1. The V segment lost 8 bases and the J segment 12 bases; nucleotides outside the gene matches: 13. Germline V gives CDR1 MDHEN, CDR2 SYDVKM. The CDR3 extends over 13 amino acids. CDR3 protein: CASSTDRDEGQFF. The CDR3 DNA is TGTGCCAGCTCAACCGACAGGGATGAGGGGCAGTTCTTC.

CDR3: CAWTQGTGANVLTF. CDR3 bases: TGTGCCTGGACGCAGGGGACTGGGGCCAACGTCCTGACTTTC. The V and J genes are TRBV30 and TRBJ2-6, with D tentatively TRBD1 (6 bases). Deletions cut 4 bases from V and 2 bases from J, with 9 bases between. This CDR3 contains 14 residues. In germline, CDR1 is GTSNPN, CDR2 SVGIG (reference sequence).

The chain recombines TRBV11-2 with TRBJ2-7, with TRBD1 matching 7 bases. Germline lookup yields CDR1 SGHAT and CDR2 FQNNGV. The CDR3 covers 14 residues. J gave up 3 bases and V 1 base, and 3 bases lay outside the gene matches. The CDR3 sequence is CASSLGQGNYEQYF. The CDR3 nucleotides are TGTGCCAGCAGCTTAGGACAGGGTAACTACGAGCAGTACTTC.

V gene TRBV27 combines with J gene TRBJ2-3; 8 bases agree with TRBD1. The V and J ends lost 5 bases and 4 bases, in that order; junction bases with no gene match: 8. The CDR3 runs to 15 residues. From germline, CDR1 is MNHEY and CDR2 SMNVEV (reference sequence). The CDR3, as DNA: TGTGCCAGCAGTCCCCGGACAGGGTTGGCAGATACGCAGTATTTT. Translating gives CASSPRTGLADTQYF.

This rearrangement joins TRBV5-6 to TRBJ1-6, with TRBD1 as a possible D gene (6 bases). The CDR3 contains 17 residues. V lost 1 base to trimming and J lost 2 bases, with 13 bases between them. Germline CDR1 reads SGHDT; CDR2 reads YYEEEE. The CDR3 coding sequence is TGTGCCAGCAGCTTGAAAGGGGGTGGGACCTATAATTCACCCCTCCACTTT. Amino acid sequence: CASSLKGGGTYNSPLHF.

This chain joins TRBV11-2 and TRBJ2-1; tentative D call: TRBD1 (6 bases). With 4 bases removed from V and 0 bases from J, the gap between germline ends came to 10 bases. Per germline, CDR1 SGHAT and CDR2 FQNNGV. The CDR3 covers 15 residues. The CDR3, as DNA: TGTGCCAGCAGCTACCCACAGGGCTCCTACAATGAGCAGTTCTTC. Its translation: CASSYPQGSYNEQFF.

The V gene is TRBV21-1, the J gene TRBJ1-5. TRBV21-1 corresponds to a pseudogene. The CDR3 is made up of 13 amino acids. CDR3 DNA sequence: TGTGCCAGCAGCAATCGGGGGTATCAGCCCCAGCATTTT. Encoded protein: CASSNRGYQPQHF.

The V call is TRBV7-9, the J call TRBJ2-7; weak D call: TRBD2 (5 bases). V was pared by 4 bases and J by 9 bases, with 16 bases between. The CDR3 length is 13 residues. Germline values: CDR1 SEHNR, CDR2 FQNEAQ (reference sequence). In DNA form, the CDR3 reads TGTGCCAGCAGCTCCGGACGGACTTCGGGGCAGTACTTC. Translating it yields CASSSGRTSGQYF.

The V call is TRBV24-1, the J call TRBJ2-3, with TRBD2 matching 7 bases. This CDR3 is built from 15 residues. V lost 5 bases and J lost 2; bases outside the gene matches: 6. CDR1 and CDR2 from the germline V gene are KGHDR and SFDVKD. The CDR3: CATSVAGDPTDTQYF. The CDR3 nucleotides read TGTGCCACCAGTGTGGCGGGGGACCCCACAGATACGCAGTATTTT.

CDR3 sequence reads: CASSQDYTLQGVGTQYF. The CDR3 DNA is TGCGCCAGCAGCCAAGATTATACATTACAGGGAGTCGGGACCCAGTACTTC. The rearrangement links TRBV4-3 to TRBJ2-5, with D possibly being TRBD1 (6 bases). This CDR3 region has 17 residues. CDR1 is LGHNA and CDR2 is YSLEER in the germline V gene. The germline V and J ends were trimmed by 0 bases and 7 bases, with 21 bases remaining between them.

V and J are TRBV4-1 and TRBJ1-4; no firm D call. The CDR3 is 15 amino acids. V dropped 0 bases and J dropped 3 bases, with 8 bases sitting between them. Germline lookup yields CDR1 MGHRA and CDR2 YSYEKL. The CDR3 reads CASSQDLTANEKLFF. CDR3 DNA sequence: TGCGCCAGCAGCCAAGATCTTACAGCTAATGAAAAACTGTTTTTT.

This chain connects TRBV7-6 to TRBJ1-1; D might be TRBD1 (6 bases). CDR1 SGHVS and CDR2 FNYEAQ come from the germline V gene. The germline V and J ends were trimmed by 5 bases and 5 bases, with 27 bases remaining between them. This CDR3 has 18 residues. The chain's CDR3 is CASSETYNIQGRGTEAFF. The CDR3 DNA reads TGTGCCAGCAGCGAGACCTACAATATACAGGGTAGAGGGACTGAAGCTTTCTTT.

A few counts support this clone. V usage is TRBV7-2 and J usage is TRBJ1-6; no firm D call. The CDR3 length is 16 residues. Germline loops: CDR1 SGHTA, CDR2 FQGNSA. Between the trimmed V and J ends, which lost 2 bases and 8 bases, there was a span of 16 bases. DNA for the CDR3: TGTGCCAGCAGCTTATCCCGGACTATTCACTATTCACCCCTCCACTTT. This translates into CASSLSRTIHYSPLHF.

This clone has just one count. The rearrangement links TRBV29-1 to TRBJ2-1, with 10 positions matching TRBD2. This CDR3 is built from 12 residues. CDR1 is SQVTM and CDR2 is ANQGSEA in the germline V gene. With V trimmed by 3 bases and J by 12 bases, 5 bases remained unmatched. CDR3 residues: CSVEASGSGQFF. CDR3 in DNA: TGCAGCGTTGAGGCTAGCGGGAGCGGGCAGTTCTTC.

The sample holds a few counts of this clone. The chain has TRBV7-8 and TRBJ2-7; D might be TRBD1 (5 bases). CDR1 is SGHVS, CDR2 FQNEAQ, per germline. The CDR3 covers 14 residues. Trimming shortened V by 3 bases and J by 5 bases, and 14 bases separated the two germline ends. The CDR3, as DNA: TGTGCCAGCAGCTTCCCGGCAGGGTTGGACGAGCAGTACTTC. Its protein product is CASSFPAGLDEQYF.

V gene TRBV12-5 combines with J gene TRBJ1-2; D perhaps matches TRBD1 (5 bases). The V gene lost 1 base and the J gene lost 4 bases, with 19 bases spanning the gap. CDR1 and CDR2 (germline): LGHNT, FRNRAP. CDR3 length: 17 residues. The CDR3 DNA sequence: TGTGCTAGTGGTTTGGAGGTCGGGGGGGTATCGGGCTATGGCTACACCTTC. This codes for CASGLEVGGVSGYGYTF. The whole variable domain, filled in from reference TRBV12-5 and TRBJ1-2, reads DARVTQTPRHKVTEMGQEVTMRCQPILGHNTVFWYRQTMMQGLELLAYFRNRAPLDDSGMPKDRFSAEMPDATLATLKIQPSEPRDSAVYFCASGLEVGGVSGYGYTFGSGTRLTVV.

The V gene is TRBV24-1, the J gene TRBJ1-2; 9 bases agree with TRBD1. This CDR3 spans 15 amino acids. V lost 4 bases and J lost 2; bases outside the gene matches: 4. Per germline, CDR1 KGHDR and CDR2 SFDVKD. This CDR3 is CATSESTGGNYGYTF. CDR3 DNA: TGTGCCACCAGTGAGTCGACAGGGGGGAACTATGGCTACACCTTC.

V usage is TRBV18 and J usage is TRBJ2-7; 7 bases align to TRBD1. The CDR3 extends over 15 amino acids. Trimming at V came to 3 bases and at J to 3 bases, leaving 8 bases not matched to a gene. The germline CDR1 and CDR2 sequences are KGHSH and LQKENI. DNA for the CDR3: TGTGCCAGCTCACCCACGGGACAGAACTTCTACGAGCAGTACTTC. Protein: CASSPTGQNFYEQYF.

The V and J genes are TRBV24-1 and TRBJ1-1, with a tentative D call TRBD1 (5 bases). The CDR3 covers 13 residues. Germline CDR1 and CDR2: KGHDR and SFDVKD. Trimming took off 7 bases at V and 1 base at J, with 9 bases between the two ends. CDR3 protein: CATSLGGNTEAFF. The CDR3 DNA follows: TGTGCCACCAGCCTGGGGGGGAACACTGAAGCTTTCTTT.